These 9 T cell receptor beta chains originate from one sample sequenced in a study of T cell clones after liver transplantation (dated by TCRdb to between 2019 and 2020). Library preparation used the immunoSEQ multiplex PCR assay. Sourced from immuneACCESS, this table was stored by TCRdb with only in-frame sequences that have V and J called. A share of the clones is absent; for the studies checked, an unresolved V gene accounts for under half, and the remainder has no known explanation. Present in this sample are 7,000 to 9,500 clones, approximately 78% of which were seen just once. The ten largest clones take up 55% to 70% of the sample. The sequences come from CD8+ T cells from blood, collected at the 22-month timepoint. The receptors originated from a human patient who received a liver transplant. After a transplant, some T cells may be the graft donor's own cells.

Comment on this clone: Different DNA sequences within this sample yield the same CDR3. The rearrangement joins TRBV9 to TRBJ2-3; no definite D call. Germline V CDR1 and CDR2: SGDLS, YYNGEE. This CDR3 has 13 amino acids. V was clipped by 0 bases and J by 5 bases, with 7 bases between them. The CDR3 sequence is CASSVEVLDTQYF. As DNA, the CDR3 is TGTGCCAGCAGCGTAGAGGTCCTAGATACGCAGTATTTT.

This clone was observed a handful of times. This rearrangement joins TRBV5-8 to TRBJ2-1, with 8 nucleotides matching TRBD1. J gave up 3 bases and V 5 bases, and 7 bases lay outside the gene matches. In germline, CDR1 is SGHTS, CDR2 YDEGEE. The CDR3 covers 15 residues. In DNA form, the CDR3 reads TGTGCCAGCAGATACACCGGGACAGGCTACAATGAGCAGTTCTTC. The encoded protein is CASRYTGTGYNEQFF.

The chain recombines TRBV2 with TRBJ1-5, with 8 bases that match TRBD1. Germline V gives CDR1 SNHLY, CDR2 FYNNEI. This CDR3 spans 14 amino acids. The ends lost 3 bases at V and 3 bases at J; junction bases unmatched: 1. The CDR3 spells CASSDRGPNQPQHF. The CDR3, as DNA: TGTGCCAGCAGTGACAGGGGGCCCAATCAGCCCCAGCATTTT.

This sequence joins TRBV23-1 and TRBJ1-5; 7 bases line up with TRBD1. Being an ORF, TRBV23-1 has a function that is uncertain. V shed 7 bases, J shed 6 bases, and the junction held 6 bases outside the gene matches. This CDR3 has 13 residues. CDR3: CASTQTGTQPQHF. The CDR3 region has the DNA TGCGCCAGCACACAGACAGGGACTCAGCCCCAGCATTTT.

The J gene is TRBJ2-5, the V gene TRBV10-1, with D perhaps matching TRBD1 or TRBD2 (5 bases each). The germline V gene encodes CDR1 WNHNN and CDR2 SYGVQD (reference sequence). The V end lost 6 bases, the J end lost 3 bases, and 20 bases lay between the germline ends. The CDR3 runs to 16 residues. CDR3 in amino acids: CASSPGTDSREETQYF. The CDR3 DNA reads TGCGCCAGCAGCCCAGGGACGGATTCCCGTGAAGAGACCCAGTACTTC.

The V call is TRBV28, the J call TRBJ1-6, with D uncertain. The CDR3 length is 14 residues. The germline gives CDR1 MDHEN, CDR2 SYDVKM. The V gene lost 3 bases and the J gene lost 7 bases, with 10 bases spanning the gap. Here the CDR3 reads CASSFEELNSPLHF. The CDR3 coding sequence is TGTGCCAGCAGTTTTGAGGAACTAAATTCACCCCTCCACTTT.

The J gene is TRBJ2-4, the V gene TRBV7-9; 15 bases agree with TRBD2. This CDR3 is built from 19 residues. Losses at the gene ends were 2 bases for V and 1 base for J; bases not matched to a gene: 6. The V gene's germline CDR1 is SEHNR and CDR2 FQNEAQ (reference sequence). In nucleotides, the CDR3 is TGTGCCAGCAGCTTACCAGGACTAGCGGGGGGGCACGCCAAAAACATTCAGTACTTC. It encodes CASSLPGLAGGHAKNIQYF.

The chain combines TRBV5-5 with TRBJ1-6; TRBD1 aligns across 8 bases. This CDR3 has 15 amino acids. Germline V gives CDR1 SGHKS, CDR2 YYEKEE (reference sequence). The V gene end was trimmed by 3 bases and the J gene end by 7 bases; junction bases not matched to a gene: 6. As DNA, the CDR3 is TGTGCCAGCAGCTCGAGGACAGGGTTCAATTCACCCCTCCACTTT. Encoded protein: CASSSRTGFNSPLHF.

The chain joins TRBV28 to TRBJ2-7, with 13 nucleotides matching TRBD2. Unmatched junction bases numbered 20, after V lost 3 bases and J lost 0 bases. The CDR3 extends over 22 amino acids. Germline loops: CDR1 MDHEN, CDR2 SYDVKM. The CDR3 DNA sequence: TGTGCCAGCAGTTTCGAGGCATTCTCCACCGGGACTAGCGGGGACTACTCCTACGAGCAGTACTTC. Translation: CASSFEAFSTGTSGDYSYEQYF.